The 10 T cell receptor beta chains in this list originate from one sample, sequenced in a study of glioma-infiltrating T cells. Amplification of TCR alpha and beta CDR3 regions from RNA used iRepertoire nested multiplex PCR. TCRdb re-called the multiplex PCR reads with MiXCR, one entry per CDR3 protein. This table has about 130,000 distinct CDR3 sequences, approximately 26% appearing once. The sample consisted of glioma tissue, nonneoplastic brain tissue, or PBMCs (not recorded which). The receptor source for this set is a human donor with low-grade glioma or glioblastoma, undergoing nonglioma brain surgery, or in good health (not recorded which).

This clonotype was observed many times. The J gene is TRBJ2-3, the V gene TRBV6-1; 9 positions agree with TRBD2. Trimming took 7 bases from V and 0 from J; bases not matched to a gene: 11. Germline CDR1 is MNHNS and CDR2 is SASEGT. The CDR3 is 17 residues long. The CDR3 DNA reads TGTGCCAGCATTCCGTTCGGGCTAGCGGGGAGCACAGATACGCAGTATTTT. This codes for CASIPFGLAGSTDTQYF.

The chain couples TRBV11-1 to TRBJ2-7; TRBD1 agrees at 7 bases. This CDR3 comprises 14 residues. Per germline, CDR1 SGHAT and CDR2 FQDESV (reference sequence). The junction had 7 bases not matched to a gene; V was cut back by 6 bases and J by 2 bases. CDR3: CASRSTGSPYEQYV. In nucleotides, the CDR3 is TGTGCCAGCAGATCGACAGGGTCCCCCTACGAGCAGTACGTC.

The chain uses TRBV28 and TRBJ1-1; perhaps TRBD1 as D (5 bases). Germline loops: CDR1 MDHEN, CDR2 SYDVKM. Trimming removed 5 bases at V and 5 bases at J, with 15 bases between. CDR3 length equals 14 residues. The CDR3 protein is CASSPGTLGTEAFF. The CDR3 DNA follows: TGTGCCAGCAGTCCCGGGACCCTCGGAACTGAAGCTTTCTTT.

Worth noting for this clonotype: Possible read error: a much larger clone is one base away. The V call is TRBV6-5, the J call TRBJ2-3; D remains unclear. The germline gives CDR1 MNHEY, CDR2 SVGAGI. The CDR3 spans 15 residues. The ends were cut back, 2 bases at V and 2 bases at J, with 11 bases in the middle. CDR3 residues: CASSYGVSITDTQYF. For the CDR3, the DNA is TGTGCCAGCAGTTACGGAGTGTCAATCACAGATACGCAGTATTTT.

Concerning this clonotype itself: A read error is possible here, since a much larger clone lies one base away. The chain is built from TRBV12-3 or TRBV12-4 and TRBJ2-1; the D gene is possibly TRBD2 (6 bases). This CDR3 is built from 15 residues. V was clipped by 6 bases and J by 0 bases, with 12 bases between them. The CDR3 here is CASSRDSSSYNEQFF. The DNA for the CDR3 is TGTGCCAGCAGCCGGGACTCGAGCTCCTACAATGAGCAGTTCTTC.

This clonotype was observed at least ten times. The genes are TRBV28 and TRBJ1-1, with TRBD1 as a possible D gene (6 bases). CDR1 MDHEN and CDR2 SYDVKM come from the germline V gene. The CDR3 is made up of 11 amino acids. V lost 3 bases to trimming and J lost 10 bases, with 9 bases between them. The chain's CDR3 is CASSFRTVAFF. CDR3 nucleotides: TGTGCCAGCAGTTTTAGGACAGTAGCTTTCTTT.

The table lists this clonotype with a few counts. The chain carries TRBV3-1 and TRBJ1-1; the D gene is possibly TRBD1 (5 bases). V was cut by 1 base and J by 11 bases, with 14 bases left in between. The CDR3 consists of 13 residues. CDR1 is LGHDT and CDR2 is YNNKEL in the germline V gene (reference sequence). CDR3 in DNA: TGTGCCAGCAGCCAAGGTAGCGGAGGGACGGCTTTCTTT. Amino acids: CASSQGSGGTAFF.

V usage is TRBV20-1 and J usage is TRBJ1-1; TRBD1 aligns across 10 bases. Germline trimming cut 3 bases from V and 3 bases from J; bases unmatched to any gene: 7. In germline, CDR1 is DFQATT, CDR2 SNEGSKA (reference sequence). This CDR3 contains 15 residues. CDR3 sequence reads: CSAREPGQGYTEAFF. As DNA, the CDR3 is TGCAGTGCTAGGGAGCCGGGACAGGGGTACACTGAAGCTTTCTTT.

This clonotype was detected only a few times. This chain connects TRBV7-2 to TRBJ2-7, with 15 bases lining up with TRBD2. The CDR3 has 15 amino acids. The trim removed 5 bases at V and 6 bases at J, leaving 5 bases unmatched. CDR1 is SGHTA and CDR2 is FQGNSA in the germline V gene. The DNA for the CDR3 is TGTGCCAGCAGCCTAGGACTAGCGGGGGGGGGCGAGCAGTACGTC. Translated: CASSLGLAGGGEQYV.

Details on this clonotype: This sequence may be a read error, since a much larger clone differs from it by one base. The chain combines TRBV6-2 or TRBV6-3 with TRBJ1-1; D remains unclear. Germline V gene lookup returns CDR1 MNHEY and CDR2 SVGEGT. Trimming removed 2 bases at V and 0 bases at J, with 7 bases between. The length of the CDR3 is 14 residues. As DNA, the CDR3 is TGTGCCAGCAGTTACGATACAGTGAACACTGAAGCTTTCTTT. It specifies CASSYDTVNTEAFF.